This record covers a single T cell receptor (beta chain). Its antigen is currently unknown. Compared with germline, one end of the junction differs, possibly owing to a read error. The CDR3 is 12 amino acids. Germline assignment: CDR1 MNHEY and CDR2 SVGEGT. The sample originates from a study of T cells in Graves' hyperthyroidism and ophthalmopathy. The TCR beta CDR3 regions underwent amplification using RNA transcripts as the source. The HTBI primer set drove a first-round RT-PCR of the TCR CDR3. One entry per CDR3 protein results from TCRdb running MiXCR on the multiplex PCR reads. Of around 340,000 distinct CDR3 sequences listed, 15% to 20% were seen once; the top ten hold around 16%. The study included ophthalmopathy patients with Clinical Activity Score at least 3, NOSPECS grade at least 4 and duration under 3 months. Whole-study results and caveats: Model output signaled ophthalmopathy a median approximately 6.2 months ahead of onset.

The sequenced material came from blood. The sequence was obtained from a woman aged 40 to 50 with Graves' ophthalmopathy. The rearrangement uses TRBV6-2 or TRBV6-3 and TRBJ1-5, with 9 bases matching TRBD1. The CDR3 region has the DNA TGTGCCAGCAGCCCCAAGGGACAGGGAATTTATTTT. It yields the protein CASSPKGQGIYF.